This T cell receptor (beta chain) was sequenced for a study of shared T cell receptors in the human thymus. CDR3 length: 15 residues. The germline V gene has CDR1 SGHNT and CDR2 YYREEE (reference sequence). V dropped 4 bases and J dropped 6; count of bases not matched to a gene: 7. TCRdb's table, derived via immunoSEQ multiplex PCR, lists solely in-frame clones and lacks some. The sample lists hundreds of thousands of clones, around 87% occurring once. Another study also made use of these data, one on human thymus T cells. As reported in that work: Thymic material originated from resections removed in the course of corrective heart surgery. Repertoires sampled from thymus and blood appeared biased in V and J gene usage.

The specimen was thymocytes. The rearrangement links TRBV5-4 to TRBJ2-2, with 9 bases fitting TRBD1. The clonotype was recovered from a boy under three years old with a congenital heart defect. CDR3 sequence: CASSTGTGRAGELFF. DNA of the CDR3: TGTGCCAGCAGCACAGGGACAGGGAGGGCCGGGGAGCTGTTTTTT.